These T cell receptor beta chains were read from a single sample in a study of human T cells and chemical hapten exposure. TCRdb ran MiXCR on the RACE reads and lists one entry per CDR3 protein. The data show roughly 250,000 distinct CDR3 sequences, approximately 8.6% seen once. Sequencing was performed on whole blood, taken in connection with sensitization to the hapten diphenylcyclopropenone (DPC). The receptors derive from a woman between 40 and 50 years old with alopecia areata. Some clones in this sample may be carry-over from other donors' samples. Both conserved end residues are part of each CDR3. The order of the fields is D gene, clone size, V gene, J gene, CDR3 protein, CDR3 DNA. The D gene is left open where the match is weak. Clone size is shown for a subset of rows, as once, few, many or a class of expanded clone.

d_call: NA; clone_size: many; v_call: TRBV10-2; j_call: TRBJ2-1; cdr3_aa: CASSESTPWDEQFF; cdr3_nt: TGCGCCAGCAGTGAGTCGACTCCGTGGGATGAGCAGTTCTTC
d_call: NA; clone_size: few; v_call: TRBV5-1; j_call: TRBJ2-5; cdr3_aa: CASSRSPLAETQYF; cdr3_nt: TGCGCCAGCAGCCGTTCCCCCTTGGCGGAGACCCAGTACTTC
d_call: NA; clone_size: few; v_call: TRBV7-9; j_call: TRBJ2-1; cdr3_aa: CASARGSYNEQFF; cdr3_nt: TGTGCCAGCGCACGGGGGAGCTACAATGAGCAGTTCTTC
d_call: NA; clone_size: few; v_call: TRBV4-2; j_call: TRBJ2-2; cdr3_aa: CASSFEGTNTGELFF; cdr3_nt: TGTGCCAGCAGCTTCGAGGGAACGAACACCGGGGAGCTGTTTTTT
d_call: TRBD1; clone_size: many; v_call: TRBV27; j_call: TRBJ2-6; cdr3_aa: CASLKTGASGANVLTF; cdr3_nt: TGTGCCAGCCTAAAGACAGGGGCATCTGGGGCCAACGTCCTGACTTTC
d_call: TRBD2; clone_size: NA; v_call: TRBV7-7; j_call: TRBJ2-3; cdr3_aa: CASSPLAGVRTDTQYF; cdr3_nt: TGTGCTAGCAGCCCACTAGCGGGAGTGAGGACAGATACGCAGTATTTT
d_call: TRBD2; clone_size: few; v_call: TRBV6-2/TRBV6-3; j_call: TRBJ2-3; cdr3_aa: CASSLGLAVITDTQYF; cdr3_nt: TGTGCCAGCAGTTTGGGACTAGCGGTGATCACAGATACGCAGTATTTT
d_call: NA; clone_size: many; v_call: TRBV10-3; j_call: TRBJ1-4; cdr3_aa: CAISASAGGGREKLFF; cdr3_nt: TGTGCCATCAGTGCTTCGGCAGGTGGGGGGCGTGAAAAACTGTTTTTT
d_call: TRBD2; clone_size: many; v_call: TRBV7-9; j_call: TRBJ2-7; cdr3_aa: CASSLALAAPYEQYF; cdr3_nt: TGTGCCAGCAGCTTAGCCCTAGCGGCACCCTACGAGCAGTACTTC
d_call: TRBD2; clone_size: NA; v_call: TRBV20-1; j_call: TRBJ2-7; cdr3_aa: CSAGTSGTSYEQYF; cdr3_nt: TGCAGTGCCGGGACTAGCGGGACGTCCTACGAGCAGTACTTC
d_call: NA; clone_size: few; v_call: TRBV3-1; j_call: TRBJ2-1; cdr3_aa: CASSQEAEQFF; cdr3_nt: TGTGCCAGCAGCCAAGAGGCAGAGCAGTTCTTC
d_call: TRBD1; clone_size: few; v_call: TRBV6-2/TRBV6-3; j_call: TRBJ1-6; cdr3_aa: CASSPRGQDNSPLHF; cdr3_nt: TGTGCCAGCAGCCCCCGCGGACAGGATAATTCACCCCTCCACTTT
d_call: TRBD1; clone_size: NA; v_call: TRBV5-1; j_call: TRBJ2-7; cdr3_aa: CASSRGQGLDEQYF; cdr3_nt: TGCGCCAGCAGCCGAGGACAGGGGCTAGACGAGCAGTACTTC
d_call: TRBD1; clone_size: NA; v_call: TRBV29-1; j_call: TRBJ2-7; cdr3_aa: CSVSATWDSEQYF; cdr3_nt: TGCAGCGTTTCCGCCACATGGGACAGCGAGCAGTACTTC
d_call: NA; clone_size: many; v_call: TRBV20-1; j_call: TRBJ2-1; cdr3_aa: CSARGSSSYNEQFF; cdr3_nt: TGCAGTGCTAGAGGTAGCAGCTCCTACAATGAGCAGTTCTTC
d_call: NA; clone_size: few; v_call: TRBV7-2; j_call: TRBJ2-3; cdr3_aa: CASSLAGNTQYF; cdr3_nt: TGTGCCAGCAGCTTAGCGGGGAATACGCAGTATTTT
d_call: NA; clone_size: NA; v_call: TRBV7-2; j_call: TRBJ2-3; cdr3_aa: CASSRPSTDTQYF; cdr3_nt: TGTGCCAGCAGCCGTCCCAGCACAGATACGCAGTATTTT
d_call: NA; clone_size: many; v_call: TRBV20-1; j_call: TRBJ1-5; cdr3_aa: CSAAAGDNQPQHF; cdr3_nt: TGCAGTGCCGCGGCAGGTGACAATCAGCCCCAGCATTTT
d_call: NA; clone_size: few; v_call: TRBV11-2; j_call: TRBJ1-4; cdr3_aa: CASSLAQGTRKLFF; cdr3_nt: TGTGCCAGCAGCTTAGCGCAGGGTACGAGGAAACTGTTTTTT
d_call: TRBD1; clone_size: few; v_call: TRBV12-3/TRBV12-4; j_call: TRBJ1-5; cdr3_aa: CASSLIGGERGHQPQHF; cdr3_nt: TGTGCCAGCAGTTTAATCGGAGGCGAAAGGGGGCATCAGCCCCAGCATTTT
d_call: TRBD2; clone_size: many; v_call: TRBV7-2; j_call: TRBJ2-1; cdr3_aa: CASSRGLAETHEQFF; cdr3_nt: TGTGCCAGCAGCCGAGGACTAGCGGAGACCCATGAGCAGTTCTTC
d_call: NA; clone_size: NA; v_call: TRBV5-4; j_call: TRBJ2-7; cdr3_aa: CASSLTSALTYEQYF; cdr3_nt: TGTGCCAGCAGCTTGACTTCGGCGCTTACCTACGAGCAGTACTTC
d_call: TRBD2; clone_size: NA; v_call: TRBV5-8; j_call: TRBJ2-3; cdr3_aa: CASSQGLAGTTDTQYF; cdr3_nt: TGTGCCAGCAGCCAAGGACTAGCGGGGACCACAGATACGCAGTATTTT
d_call: TRBD1; clone_size: NA; v_call: TRBV20-1; j_call: TRBJ1-1; cdr3_aa: CSATQGGLLTEAFF; cdr3_nt: TGCAGTGCTACCCAGGGGGGCCTGTTGACTGAAGCTTTCTTT
d_call: NA; clone_size: NA; v_call: TRBV4-2; j_call: TRBJ2-3; cdr3_aa: CASSQTPGSSTDTQYF; cdr3_nt: TGTGCCAGCAGCCAAACCCCTGGATCGAGCACAGATACGCAGTATTTT
d_call: NA; clone_size: NA; v_call: TRBV5-1; j_call: TRBJ2-7; cdr3_aa: CASSWASGTYEQYF; cdr3_nt: TGCGCCAGCAGCTGGGCCTCAGGGACCTACGAGCAGTACTTC
d_call: NA; clone_size: many; v_call: TRBV27; j_call: TRBJ1-5; cdr3_aa: CASSFQGKQPQHF; cdr3_nt: TGTGCCAGCAGTTTCCAGGGGAAGCAGCCCCAGCATTTT
d_call: NA; clone_size: few; v_call: TRBV9; j_call: TRBJ1-2; cdr3_aa: CASSVDVRQNYGYTF; cdr3_nt: TGTGCCAGCAGCGTAGACGTCAGACAGAACTATGGCTACACCTTC
d_call: NA; clone_size: few; v_call: TRBV19; j_call: TRBJ2-5; cdr3_aa: CASSPLSTGRDRETQYF; cdr3_nt: TGTGCCAGTAGTCCCCTTTCGACGGGGCGAGATAGAGAGACCCAGTACTTC
d_call: NA; clone_size: few; v_call: TRBV12-3/TRBV12-4; j_call: TRBJ2-5; cdr3_aa: CASSLDRAGETQYF; cdr3_nt: TGTGCCAGCAGTTTAGACAGAGCCGGAGAGACCCAGTACTTC
d_call: TRBD2; clone_size: many; v_call: TRBV11-2; j_call: TRBJ2-1; cdr3_aa: CASKPAGTSGSTVQFF; cdr3_nt: TGTGCCAGCAAACCAGCCGGGACTAGCGGGAGTACGGTGCAGTTCTTC
d_call: NA; clone_size: few; v_call: TRBV2; j_call: TRBJ2-6; cdr3_aa: CASSEQGGLSSGANVLTF; cdr3_nt: TGTGCCAGCAGTGAACAGGGAGGACTGAGCTCTGGGGCCAACGTCCTGACTTTC
d_call: TRBD1; clone_size: many; v_call: TRBV12-3/TRBV12-4; j_call: TRBJ1-2; cdr3_aa: CASTNRGTRYGYTF; cdr3_nt: TGTGCCAGCACCAACAGGGGAACGCGGTATGGCTACACCTTC
d_call: NA; clone_size: NA; v_call: TRBV5-1; j_call: TRBJ1-5; cdr3_aa: CASPSGSVDSNQPQHF; cdr3_nt: TGCGCCAGCCCTTCCGGCTCGGTGGATAGCAATCAGCCCCAGCATTTT
d_call: TRBD2; clone_size: NA; v_call: TRBV29-1; j_call: TRBJ2-3; cdr3_aa: CSGSGSWADTQYF; cdr3_nt: TGCAGCGGAAGCGGGAGTTGGGCAGATACGCAGTATTTT
d_call: TRBD1; clone_size: few; v_call: TRBV4-1; j_call: TRBJ1-5; cdr3_aa: CASSQVEQGNQPQHF; cdr3_nt: TGCGCCAGCAGCCAAGTCGAACAGGGGAATCAGCCCCAGCATTTT
d_call: TRBD1; clone_size: few; v_call: TRBV7-3; j_call: TRBJ1-1; cdr3_aa: CASSQGGITEAFF; cdr3_nt: TGTGCCAGCAGTCAGGGGGGGATCACTGAAGCTTTCTTT
d_call: NA; clone_size: few; v_call: TRBV7-9; j_call: TRBJ2-1; cdr3_aa: CASSFSLALNNEQFF; cdr3_nt: TGTGCCAGCAGCTTTAGCTTAGCCCTGAACAATGAGCAGTTCTTC
d_call: TRBD1; clone_size: few; v_call: TRBV10-3; j_call: TRBJ2-7; cdr3_aa: CAISEVTGGGEQYF; cdr3_nt: TGTGCCATCAGTGAGGTGACAGGGGGCGGCGAGCAGTACTTC
d_call: NA; clone_size: few; v_call: TRBV21-1; j_call: TRBJ2-2; cdr3_aa: CASIIVERANTGELFF; cdr3_nt: TGTGCCAGCATCATCGTGGAACGGGCGAACACCGGGGAGCTGTTTTTT
d_call: NA; clone_size: NA; v_call: TRBV7-9; j_call: TRBJ1-4; cdr3_aa: CASSSPGRNEKLFF; cdr3_nt: TGTGCCAGCAGCTCCCCCGGCAGGAATGAAAAACTGTTTTTT